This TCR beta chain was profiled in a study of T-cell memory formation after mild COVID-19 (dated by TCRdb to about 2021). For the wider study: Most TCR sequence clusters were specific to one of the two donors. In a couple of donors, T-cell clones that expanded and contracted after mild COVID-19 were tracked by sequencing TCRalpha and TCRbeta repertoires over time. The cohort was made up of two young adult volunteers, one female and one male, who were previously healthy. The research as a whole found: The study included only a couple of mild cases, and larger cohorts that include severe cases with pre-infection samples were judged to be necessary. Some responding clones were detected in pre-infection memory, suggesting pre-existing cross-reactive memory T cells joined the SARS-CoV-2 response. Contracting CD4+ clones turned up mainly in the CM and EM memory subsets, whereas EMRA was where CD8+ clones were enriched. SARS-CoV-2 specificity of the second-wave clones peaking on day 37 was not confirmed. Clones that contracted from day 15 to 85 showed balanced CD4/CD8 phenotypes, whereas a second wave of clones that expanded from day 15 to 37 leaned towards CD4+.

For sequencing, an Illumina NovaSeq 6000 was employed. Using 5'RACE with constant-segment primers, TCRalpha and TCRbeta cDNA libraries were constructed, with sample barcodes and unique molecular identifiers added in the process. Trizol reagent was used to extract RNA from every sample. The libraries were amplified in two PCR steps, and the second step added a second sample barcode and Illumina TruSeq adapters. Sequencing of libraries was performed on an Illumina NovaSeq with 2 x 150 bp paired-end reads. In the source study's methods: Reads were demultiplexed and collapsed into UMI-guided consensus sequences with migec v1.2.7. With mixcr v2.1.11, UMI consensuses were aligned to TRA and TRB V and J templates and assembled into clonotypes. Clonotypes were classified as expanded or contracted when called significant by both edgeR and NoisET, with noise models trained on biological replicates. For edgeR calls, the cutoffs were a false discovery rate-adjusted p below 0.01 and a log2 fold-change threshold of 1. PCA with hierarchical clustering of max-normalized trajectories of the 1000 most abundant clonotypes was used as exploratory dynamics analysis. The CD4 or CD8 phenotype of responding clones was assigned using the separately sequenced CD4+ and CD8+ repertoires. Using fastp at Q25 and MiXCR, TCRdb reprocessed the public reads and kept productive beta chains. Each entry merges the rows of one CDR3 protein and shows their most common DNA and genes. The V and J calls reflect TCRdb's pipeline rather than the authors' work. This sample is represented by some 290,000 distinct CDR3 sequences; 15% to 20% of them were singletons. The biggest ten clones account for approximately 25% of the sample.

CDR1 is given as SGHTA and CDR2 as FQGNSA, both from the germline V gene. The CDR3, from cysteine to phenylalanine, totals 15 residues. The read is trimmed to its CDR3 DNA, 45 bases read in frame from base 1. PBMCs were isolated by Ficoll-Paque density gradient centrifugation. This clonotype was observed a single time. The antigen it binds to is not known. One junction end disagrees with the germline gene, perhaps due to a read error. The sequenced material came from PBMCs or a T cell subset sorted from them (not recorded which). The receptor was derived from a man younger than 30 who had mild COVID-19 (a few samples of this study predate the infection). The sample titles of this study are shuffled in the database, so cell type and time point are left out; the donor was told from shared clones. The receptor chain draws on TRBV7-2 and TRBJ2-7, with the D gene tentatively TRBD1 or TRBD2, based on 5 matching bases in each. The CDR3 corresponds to CDSSLVTGTSYEQYF. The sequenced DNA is TGTGACAGCAGCTTAGTTACGGGGACCTCCTACGAGCAGTACTTC.